Given below is one T cell receptor (beta chain) in context. Its antigen remains unidentified. CDR1 is SGHAT, CDR2 FQNNGV, per germline. The V and J ends lost 5 bases and 0 bases, in that order; junction bases with no gene match: 6. The length of the CDR3 is 16 residues. These data come from a study of T cell responses to AZD1222 COVID-19 vaccine. Broader study findings: Among those given AZD1222, only five or six were seropositive at baseline. Possibly, clonal diversity was underestimated; donors were largely white British and included more females.

Generated by immunoSEQ multiplex PCR, the TCRdb table keeps only in-frame clones and is missing some. The sample holds roughly 50,000 clones, approximately 83% seen once. This clonotype originated in an adult who received the AZD1222 COVID-19 vaccine. The V gene is TRBV11-2, the J gene TRBJ2-5; 10 nucleotides match TRBD1. The input for sequencing was peripheral blood, taken 28 days after the second AZD1222 dose. The CDR3 loop is CASSRMGTGDQETQYF. The CDR3 bases are TGTGCCAGCAGCCGAATGGGGACAGGGGACCAAGAGACCCAGTACTTC.